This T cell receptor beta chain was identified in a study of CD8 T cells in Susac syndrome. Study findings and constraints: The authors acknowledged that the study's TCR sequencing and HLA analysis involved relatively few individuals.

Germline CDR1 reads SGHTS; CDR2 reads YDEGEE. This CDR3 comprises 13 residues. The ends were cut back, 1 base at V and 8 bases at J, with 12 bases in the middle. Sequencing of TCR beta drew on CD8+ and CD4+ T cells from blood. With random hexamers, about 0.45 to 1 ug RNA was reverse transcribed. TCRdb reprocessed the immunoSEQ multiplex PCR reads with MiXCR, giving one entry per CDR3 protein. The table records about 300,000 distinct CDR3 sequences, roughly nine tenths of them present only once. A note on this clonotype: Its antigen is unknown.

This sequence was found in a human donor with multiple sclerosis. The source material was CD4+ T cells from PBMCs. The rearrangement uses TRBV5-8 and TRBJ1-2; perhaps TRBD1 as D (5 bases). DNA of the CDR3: TGTGCCAGCAGCTTGTCGGGACTTGAGGGCTACACCTTC. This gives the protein CASSLSGLEGYTF. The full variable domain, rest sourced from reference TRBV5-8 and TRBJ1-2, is EAGVTQSPTHLIKTRGQQATLRCSPISGHTSVYWYQQALGLGLQFLLWYDEGEERNRGNFPPRFSGRQFPNYSSELNVNALELEDSALYLCASSLSGLEGYTFGSGTRLTVV.